This T cell receptor (beta chain) was captured in a study of shared clonotypes between healthy human individuals. Researchers ran the assay at a deep level. Every subset had its genomic DNA shared out evenly among several immunoSEQ plates. The data were produced by immunoSEQ multiplex PCR, yet TCRdb's version contains in-frame clones alone and is incomplete. The table shows 450,000 to 600,000 clones, with about 80% occurring only once. Some 90 million PBMCs went into genomic DNA for unsorted samples. The CDR3 consists of 17 residues. Germline loops: CDR1 SEHNR, CDR2 FQNEAQ (reference sequence). V lost 5 bases and J 6 bases, leaving 23 bases between the germline ends.

The specimen sequenced was PBMCs. The receptor comes from a woman aged 40 to 50 in good health. Some clones in this sample may be carry-over from other donors' samples. The chain carries TRBV7-9 and TRBJ2-1; possibly TRBD2 for D (6 bases). CDR3 protein: CASSPGRRRASPNEQFF. The CDR3 DNA is TGTGCCAGCAGCCCCGGCCGCAGGAGGGCCTCCCCCAATGAGCAGTTCTTC.